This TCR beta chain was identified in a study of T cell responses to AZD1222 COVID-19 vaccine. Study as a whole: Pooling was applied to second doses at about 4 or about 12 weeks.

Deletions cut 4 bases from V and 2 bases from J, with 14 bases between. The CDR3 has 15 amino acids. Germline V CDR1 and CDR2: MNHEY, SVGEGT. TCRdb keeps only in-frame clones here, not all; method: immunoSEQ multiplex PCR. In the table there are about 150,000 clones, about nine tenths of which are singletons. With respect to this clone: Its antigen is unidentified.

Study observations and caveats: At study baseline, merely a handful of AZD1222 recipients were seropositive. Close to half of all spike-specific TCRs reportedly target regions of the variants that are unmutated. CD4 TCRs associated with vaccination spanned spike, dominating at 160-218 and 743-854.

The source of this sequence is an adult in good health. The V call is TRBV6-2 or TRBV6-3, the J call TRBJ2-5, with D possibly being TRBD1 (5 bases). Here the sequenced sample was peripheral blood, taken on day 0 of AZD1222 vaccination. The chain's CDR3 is CASSSRVGAQETQYF. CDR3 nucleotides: TGTGCCAGCAGTTCCCGGGTAGGGGCGCAAGAGACCCAGTACTTC.